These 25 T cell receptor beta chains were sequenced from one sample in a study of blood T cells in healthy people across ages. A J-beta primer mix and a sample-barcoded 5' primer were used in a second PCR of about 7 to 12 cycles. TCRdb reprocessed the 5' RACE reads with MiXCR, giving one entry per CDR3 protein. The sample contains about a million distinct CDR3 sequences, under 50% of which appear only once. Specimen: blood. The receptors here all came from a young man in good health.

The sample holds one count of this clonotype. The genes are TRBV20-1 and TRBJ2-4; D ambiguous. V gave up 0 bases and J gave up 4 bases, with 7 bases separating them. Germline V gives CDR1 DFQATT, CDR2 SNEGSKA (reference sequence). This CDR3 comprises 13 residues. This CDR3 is CSARENTKNIQYF. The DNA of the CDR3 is TGCAGTGCTAGAGAGAATACAAAAAACATTCAGTACTTC.

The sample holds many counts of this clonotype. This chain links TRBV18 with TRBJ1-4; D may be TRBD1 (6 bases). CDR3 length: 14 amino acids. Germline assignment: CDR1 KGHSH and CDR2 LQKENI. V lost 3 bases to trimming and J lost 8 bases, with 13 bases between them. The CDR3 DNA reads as TGTGCCAGCTCACCTAACAGGGAGGCGGAAAAACTGTTTTTT. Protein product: CASSPNREAEKLFF.

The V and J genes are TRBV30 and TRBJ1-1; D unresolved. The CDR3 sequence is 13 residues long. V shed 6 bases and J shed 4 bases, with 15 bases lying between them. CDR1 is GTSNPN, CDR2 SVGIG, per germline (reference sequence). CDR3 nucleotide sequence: TGTGCCTGCTTAGGTGGGCCCAGCACTGAAGCTTTCTTT. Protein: CACLGGPSTEAFF.

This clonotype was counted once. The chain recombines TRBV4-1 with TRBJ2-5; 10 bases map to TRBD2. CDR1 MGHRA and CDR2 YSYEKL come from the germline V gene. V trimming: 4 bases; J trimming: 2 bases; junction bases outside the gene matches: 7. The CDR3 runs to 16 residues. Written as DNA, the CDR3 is TGCGCCAGCAGCCCGAGAGCGGGGGGGCCACAAGAGACCCAGTACTTC. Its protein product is CASSPRAGGPQETQYF.

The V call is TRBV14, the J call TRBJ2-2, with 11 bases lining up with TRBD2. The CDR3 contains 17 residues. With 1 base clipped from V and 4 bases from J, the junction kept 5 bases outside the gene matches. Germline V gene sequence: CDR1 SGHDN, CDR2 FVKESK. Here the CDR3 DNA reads TGTGCCAGCAGCCAAGGCCTGGGACTAGCGGCCACCGGGGAGCTGTTTTTT. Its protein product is CASSQGLGLAATGELFF.

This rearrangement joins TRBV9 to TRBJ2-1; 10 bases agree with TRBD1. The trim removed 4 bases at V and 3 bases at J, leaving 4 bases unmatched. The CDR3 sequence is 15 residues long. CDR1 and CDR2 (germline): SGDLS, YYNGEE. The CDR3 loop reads CASSYGQGVYNEQFF. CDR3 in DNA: TGTGCCAGCAGCTACGGACAGGGGGTCTACAATGAGCAGTTCTTC.

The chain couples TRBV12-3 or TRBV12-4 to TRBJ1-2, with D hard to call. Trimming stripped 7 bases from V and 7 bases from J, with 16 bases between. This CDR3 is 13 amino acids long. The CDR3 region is CASTRVGNSGYTF. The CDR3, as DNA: TGTGCCAGCACCAGAGTAGGGAATTCTGGCTACACCTTC.

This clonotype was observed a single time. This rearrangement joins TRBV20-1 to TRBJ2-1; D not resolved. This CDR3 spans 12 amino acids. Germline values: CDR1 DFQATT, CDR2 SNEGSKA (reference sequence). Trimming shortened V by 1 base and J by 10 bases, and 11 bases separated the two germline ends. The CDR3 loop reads CSARGPAEEQFF. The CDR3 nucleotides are TGCAGTGCTAGAGGCCCTGCGGAAGAGCAGTTCTTC.

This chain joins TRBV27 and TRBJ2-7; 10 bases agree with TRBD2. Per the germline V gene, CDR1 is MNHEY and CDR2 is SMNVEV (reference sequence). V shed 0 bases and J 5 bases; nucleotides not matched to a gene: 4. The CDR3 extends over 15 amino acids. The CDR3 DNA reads TGTGCCAGCAGTTTATCGAGCGGGGGGGTCCACGAGCAGTACTTC. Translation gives CASSLSSGGVHEQYF.

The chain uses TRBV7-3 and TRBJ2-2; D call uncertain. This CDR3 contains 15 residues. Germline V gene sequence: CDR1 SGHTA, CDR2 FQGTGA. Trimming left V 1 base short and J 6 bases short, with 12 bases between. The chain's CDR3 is CASSLNPTGPGELFF. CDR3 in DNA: TGTGCCAGCAGCTTAAACCCCACCGGACCCGGGGAGCTGTTTTTT. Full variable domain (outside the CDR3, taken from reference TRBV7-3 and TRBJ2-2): GAGVSQTPSNKVTEKGKYVELRCDPISGHTALYWYRQSLGQGPEFLIYFQGTGAADDSGLPNDRFFAVRPEGSVSTLKIQRTERGDSAVYLCASSLNPTGPGELFFGEGSRLTVL.

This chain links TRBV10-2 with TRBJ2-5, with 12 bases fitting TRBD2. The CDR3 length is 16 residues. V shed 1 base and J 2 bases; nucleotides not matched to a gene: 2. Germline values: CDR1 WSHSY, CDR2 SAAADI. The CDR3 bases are TGCGCCAGCAGTGAGTGGACTAGCGGGGCTCAAGAGACCCAGTACTTC. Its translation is CASSEWTSGAQETQYF.

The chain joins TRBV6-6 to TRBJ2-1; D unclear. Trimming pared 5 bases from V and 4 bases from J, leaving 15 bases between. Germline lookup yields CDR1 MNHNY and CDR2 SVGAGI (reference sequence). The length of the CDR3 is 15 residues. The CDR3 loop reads CASSPRRQAYNEQFF. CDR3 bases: TGTGCCAGCAGTCCCCGACGGCAGGCATACAATGAGCAGTTCTTC.

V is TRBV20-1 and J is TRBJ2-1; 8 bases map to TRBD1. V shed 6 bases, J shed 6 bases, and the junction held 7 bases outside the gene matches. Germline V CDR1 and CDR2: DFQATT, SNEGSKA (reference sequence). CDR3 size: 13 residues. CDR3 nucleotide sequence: TGCAGTGCCCCGACAGGGGATCGCAATGAGCAGTTCTTC. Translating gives CSAPTGDRNEQFF.

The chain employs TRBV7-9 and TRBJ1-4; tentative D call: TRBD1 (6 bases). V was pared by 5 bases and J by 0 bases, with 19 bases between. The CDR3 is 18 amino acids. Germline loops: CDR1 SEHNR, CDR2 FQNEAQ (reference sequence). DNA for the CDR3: TGTGCCAGCAGCGAAACAGGGTCGGGTTACGCAACTAATGAAAAACTGTTTTTT. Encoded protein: CASSETGSGYATNEKLFF. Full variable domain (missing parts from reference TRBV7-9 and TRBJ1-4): DTGVSQNPRHKITKRGQNVTFRCDPISEHNRLYWYRQTLGQGPEFLTYFQNEAQLEKSRLLSDRFSAERPKGSFSTLEIQRTEQGDSAMYLCASSETGSGYATNEKLFFGSGTQLSVL.

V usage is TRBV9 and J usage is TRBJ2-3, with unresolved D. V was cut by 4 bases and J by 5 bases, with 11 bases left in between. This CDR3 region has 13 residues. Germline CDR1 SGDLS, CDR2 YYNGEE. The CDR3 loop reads CASSPTHGDTQYF. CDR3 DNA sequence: TGTGCCAGCAGCCCTACCCACGGAGATACGCAGTATTTT.

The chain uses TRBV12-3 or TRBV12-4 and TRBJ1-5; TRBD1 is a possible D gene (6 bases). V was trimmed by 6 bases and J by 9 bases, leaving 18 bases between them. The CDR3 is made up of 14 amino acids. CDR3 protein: CASSLQGGGRPQHF. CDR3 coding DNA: TGTGCCAGCAGCTTACAGGGCGGAGGCCGGCCCCAGCATTTT.

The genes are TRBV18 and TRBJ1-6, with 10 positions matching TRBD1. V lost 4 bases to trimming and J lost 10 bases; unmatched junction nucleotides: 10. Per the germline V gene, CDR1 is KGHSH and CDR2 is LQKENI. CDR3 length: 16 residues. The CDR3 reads CASSQMTGGERSPLHF. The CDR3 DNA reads TGTGCCAGCTCACAAATGACAGGGGGCGAACGATCACCCCTCCACTTT.

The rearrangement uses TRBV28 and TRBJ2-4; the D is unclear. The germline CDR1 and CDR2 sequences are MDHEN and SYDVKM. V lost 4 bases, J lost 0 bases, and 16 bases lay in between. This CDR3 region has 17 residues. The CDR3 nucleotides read TGTGCCAGCAGTTATAAGGTGCGGATTCTAGCCAAAAACATTCAGTACTTC. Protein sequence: CASSYKVRILAKNIQYF.

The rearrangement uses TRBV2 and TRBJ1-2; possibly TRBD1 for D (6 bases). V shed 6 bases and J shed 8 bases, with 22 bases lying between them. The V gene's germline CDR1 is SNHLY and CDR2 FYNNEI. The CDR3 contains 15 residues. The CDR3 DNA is TGTGCCAGCAGGCAACTCCTTAACAGGGACGGCGGCTACACCTTC. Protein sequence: CASRQLLNRDGGYTF.

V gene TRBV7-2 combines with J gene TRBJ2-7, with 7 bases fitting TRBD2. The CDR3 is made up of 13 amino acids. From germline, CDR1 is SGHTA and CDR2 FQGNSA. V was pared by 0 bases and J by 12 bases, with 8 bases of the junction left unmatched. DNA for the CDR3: TGTGCCAGCAGCTTAGCGCAGAAGGGAGGGACGTACTTC. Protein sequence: CASSLAQKGGTYF.

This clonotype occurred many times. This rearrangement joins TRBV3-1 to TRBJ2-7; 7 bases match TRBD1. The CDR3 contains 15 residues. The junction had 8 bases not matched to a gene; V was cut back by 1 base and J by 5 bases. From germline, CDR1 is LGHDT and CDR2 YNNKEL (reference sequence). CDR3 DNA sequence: TGTGCCAGCAGCCAAGGGACAGGTCCAAGAAACGAGCAGTACTTC. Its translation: CASSQGTGPRNEQYF.

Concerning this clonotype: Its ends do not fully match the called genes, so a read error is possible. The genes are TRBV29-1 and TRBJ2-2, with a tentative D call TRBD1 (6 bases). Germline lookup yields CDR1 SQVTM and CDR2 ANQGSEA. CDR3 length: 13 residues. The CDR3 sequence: CSAGPRGTGELFF. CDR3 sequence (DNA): TGCAGCGCCGGTCCCAGGGGCACCGGGGAACTGTTTTTT.

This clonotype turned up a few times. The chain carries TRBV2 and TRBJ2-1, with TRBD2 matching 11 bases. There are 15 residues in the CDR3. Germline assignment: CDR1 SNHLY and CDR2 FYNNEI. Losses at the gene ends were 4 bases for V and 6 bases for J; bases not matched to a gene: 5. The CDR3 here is CASSGIAGGPNEQFF. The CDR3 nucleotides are TGTGCCAGCAGTGGAATAGCGGGGGGGCCCAATGAGCAGTTCTTC.

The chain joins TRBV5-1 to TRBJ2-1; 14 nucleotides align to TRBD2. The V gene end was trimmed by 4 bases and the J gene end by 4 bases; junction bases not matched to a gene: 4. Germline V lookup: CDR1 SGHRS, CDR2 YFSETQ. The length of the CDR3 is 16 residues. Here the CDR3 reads CASSAGTSGGYNEQFF. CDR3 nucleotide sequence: TGCGCCAGCAGCGCCGGGACTAGCGGGGGATACAATGAGCAGTTCTTC.

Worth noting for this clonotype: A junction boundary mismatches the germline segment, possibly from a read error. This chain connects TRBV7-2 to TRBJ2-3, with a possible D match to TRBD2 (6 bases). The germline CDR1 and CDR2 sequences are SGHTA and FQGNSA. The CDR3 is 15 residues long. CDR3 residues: CANSPQTGTGRTQYF. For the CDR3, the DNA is TGTGCCAACAGCCCGCAAACCGGGACTGGGAGAACGCAGTATTTT.